This TCR beta chain was retrieved from a study of blood T cells in healthy people across ages. Primers used in a second PCR of roughly 7 to 11 cycles were a sample-barcoded 5' primer and a J-beta primer mix. Via MiXCR, TCRdb re-called the 5' RACE reads, giving one row per CDR3 protein. The sample records about 680,000 distinct CDR3 sequences, around half being singletons. CDR3 length equals 13 residues. The germline V gene has CDR1 SQVTM and CDR2 ANQGSEA. The V end lost 5 bases, the J end lost 6 bases, and 15 bases lay between the germline ends. The TCR originated in a woman in her sixties or seventies in good health. The sequencing sample was made of blood. The chain is built from TRBV29-1 and TRBJ2-3; no clear D gene. The chain's CDR3 is CSVNHQIGDTQYF. CDR3 in DNA: TGCAGCGTTAATCACCAGATCGGGGATACGCAGTATTTT.